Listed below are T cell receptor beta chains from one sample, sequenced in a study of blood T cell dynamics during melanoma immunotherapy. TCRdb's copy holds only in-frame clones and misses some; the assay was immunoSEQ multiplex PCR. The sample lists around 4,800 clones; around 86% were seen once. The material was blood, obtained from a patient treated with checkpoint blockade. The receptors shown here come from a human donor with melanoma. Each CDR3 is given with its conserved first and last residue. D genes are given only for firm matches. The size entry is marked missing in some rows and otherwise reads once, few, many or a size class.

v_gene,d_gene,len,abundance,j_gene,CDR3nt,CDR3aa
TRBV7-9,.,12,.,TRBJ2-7,TGTGCCAGCAGTGGGACTGACTACGAGCAGTACTTC,CASSGTDYEQYF
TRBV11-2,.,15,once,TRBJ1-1,TGTGCCAGCCAAAAGAGGGGCCTCACGGGAACTGAAGCTTTCTTT,CASQKRGLTGTEAFF
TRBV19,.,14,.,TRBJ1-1,TGTGCCAGTAGTATAATTGCAGAGAACACTGAAGCTTTCTTT,CASSIIAENTEAFF
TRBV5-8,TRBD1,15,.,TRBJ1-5,TGTGCCAGCAGCCGACGGACAGGGCATGGTCAGCCCCAGCATTTT,CASSRRTGHGQPQHF
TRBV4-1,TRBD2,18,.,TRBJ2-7,TGCGCCAGCAGCCAAGAATCGATAATAGCGGGAGGGGAGGGCGAGCAGTACTTC,CASSQESIIAGGEGEQYF
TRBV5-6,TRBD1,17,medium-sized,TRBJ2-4,TGTGCCAGCAGCTTGCGTAGGGGGCGCGATGGCAAAAACATTCAGTACTTC,CASSLRRGRDGKNIQYF
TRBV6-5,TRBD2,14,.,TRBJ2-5,TGTGCCAGCAGTTACGCTAGCGGGATGGGGACCCAGTACTTC,CASSYASGMGTQYF
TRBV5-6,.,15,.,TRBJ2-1,TGTGCCAGCAGCTGGGAAGGGGCCACCTACAATGAGCAGTTCTTC,CASSWEGATYNEQFF
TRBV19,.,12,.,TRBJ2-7,TGTGCCAGTAGGGGGACCGGTTACGAGCAGTACTTC,CASRGTGYEQYF
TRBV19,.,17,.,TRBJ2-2,TGTGCCAGTAGTAAATTTGTAGCGGCGCGGGGCCCCGGGGAGCTGTTTTTT,CASSKFVAARGPGELFF
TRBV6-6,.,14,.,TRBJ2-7,TGTGCCAGCAGTTACTCCTCCGGAGCCTACGAGCAGTACTTC,CASSYSSGAYEQYF
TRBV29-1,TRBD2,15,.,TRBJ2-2,TGCAGCTCCACGGGGACTAGCGGGAAGACCGGGGAGCTGTTTTTT,CSSTGTSGKTGELFF
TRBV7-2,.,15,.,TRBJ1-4,TGTGCCAGCAGCTCCCAAAGCGGGGCAGGTGAAAAACTGTTTTTT,CASSSQSGAGEKLFF
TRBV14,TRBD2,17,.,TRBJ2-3,TGTGCCAGCAGCCAAGTAGAGGCGGGAGTATTTGGAGATACGCAGTATTTT,CASSQVEAGVFGDTQYF
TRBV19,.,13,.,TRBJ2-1,TGTGCCAGTAGTAGCCAGCTTTACAATGAGCAGTTCTTC,CASSSQLYNEQFF
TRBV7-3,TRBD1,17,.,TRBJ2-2,TGTGCCAGCAGCTCACAGGGGGCTAGCTCGAACACCGGGGAGCTGTTTTTT,CASSSQGASSNTGELFF
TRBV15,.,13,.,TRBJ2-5,TGTGCCACCAGCAGATTAGCTGGAGAGACCCAGTACTTC,CATSRLAGETQYF
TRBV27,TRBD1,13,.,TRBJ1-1,TGTGCCAGCAGTTCCTACAGGGGGACTGAAGCTTTCTTT,CASSSYRGTEAFF
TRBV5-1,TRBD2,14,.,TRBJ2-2,TGCGCCAGCAGCTGGACTAGCGTAAGCGGGGAGCTGTTTTTT,CASSWTSVSGELFF
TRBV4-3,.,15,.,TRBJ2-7,TGCGCCAGCAGCCCACAGAGCCCGGGGGCCTACGAGCAGTACTTC,CASSPQSPGAYEQYF
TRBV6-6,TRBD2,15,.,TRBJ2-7,TGTGCCAGCAATCCCCGGACTAGCGGGAAGAACGAGCAGTACTTC,CASNPRTSGKNEQYF
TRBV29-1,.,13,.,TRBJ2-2,TGCAGCGGGGGACACACGAACACCGGGGAGCTGTTTTTT,CSGGHTNTGELFF
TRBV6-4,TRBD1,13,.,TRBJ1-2,TGTGCCAGCACGACAGGGGGAGACTATGGCTACACCTTC,CASTTGGDYGYTF
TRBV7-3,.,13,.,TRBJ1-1,TGTGCCAGCAGTAGGGGGGCTAGCACTGAAGCTTTCTTT,CASSRGASTEAFF
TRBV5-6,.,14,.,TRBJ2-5,TGTGCCAGCAGCTTGTGGGCCAGAAGAGAGACCCAGTACTTC,CASSLWARRETQYF
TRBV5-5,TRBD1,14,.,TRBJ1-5,TGTGCCAGCAGGGACGGGACAGGCTATCAGCCCCAGCATTTT,CASRDGTGYQPQHF
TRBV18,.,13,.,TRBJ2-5,TGTGCCAGCTCACTAGACAGGATTGAGACCCAGTACTTC,CASSLDRIETQYF
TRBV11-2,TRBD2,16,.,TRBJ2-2,TGTGCCAGCAGCTTAGGGCGGGAGGGCCGCACCGGGGAGCTGTTTTTT,CASSLGREGRTGELFF
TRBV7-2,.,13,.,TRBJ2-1,TGTGCCAGCAGCCCCACAGTTTTCAATGAGCAGTTCTTC,CASSPTVFNEQFF
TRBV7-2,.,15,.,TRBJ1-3,TGTGCCAGCAGCTTAGATGGGAGGAAAGGAAACACCATATATTTT,CASSLDGRKGNTIYF
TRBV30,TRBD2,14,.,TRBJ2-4,TGTGCCTGGAGCGACGGGACTAGCGCAAACATTCAGTACTTC,CAWSDGTSANIQYF
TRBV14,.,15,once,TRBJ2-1,TGTGCCAGCAGCCTCGTCCGCAGGGTCTCTGATGAGCAGTTCTTC,CASSLVRRVSDEQFF
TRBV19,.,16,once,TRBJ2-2,TGTGCCAGCAGGCCTTTAGGTAGGGGTAACACCGGGGAGCTGTTTTTT,CASRPLGRGNTGELFF
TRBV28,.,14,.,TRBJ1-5,TGTGCCAGCAGCCCGGTCGGCAGTAATCAGCCCCAGCATTTT,CASSPVGSNQPQHF
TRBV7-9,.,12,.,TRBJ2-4,TGTGCCAGCAACCGGGACCAAAACATTCAGTACTTC,CASNRDQNIQYF
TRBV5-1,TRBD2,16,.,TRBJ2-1,TGCGCCAGCAGCTTCTCTAGCGGGAGCTCCTACAATGAGCAGTTCTTC,CASSFSSGSSYNEQFF
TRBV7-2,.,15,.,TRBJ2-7,TGTGCCAGCAGCTTAGGGGGGGGGCGAGTCTACGAGCAGTACTTC,CASSLGGGRVYEQYF
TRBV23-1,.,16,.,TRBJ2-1,TGCGCCAGCAGTCAATATAACAGGAGCTCCTACAATGAGCAGTTCTTC,CASSQYNRSSYNEQFF
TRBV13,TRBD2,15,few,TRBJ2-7,TGTGCCAGCAGCTTAGGCGGACTAGCGAGCTACGAGCAGTACTTC,CASSLGGLASYEQYF
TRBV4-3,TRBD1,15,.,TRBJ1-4,TGCGCCAGCAGCCAAGATGGGACAGGGGTGGAAAAACTGTTTTTT,CASSQDGTGVEKLFF
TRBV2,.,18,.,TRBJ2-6,TGTGCCAGCAGTAGGTGCACACCGATACAAAGTCGGGCCAACGTCCTGACTTTC,CASSRCTPIQSRANVLTF
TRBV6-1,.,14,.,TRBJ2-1,TGTGCCAGCAGTAAGAACGGGGGGCGGGATGAGCAGTTCTTC,CASSKNGGRDEQFF
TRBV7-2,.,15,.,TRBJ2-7,TGTGCCAGCAGCTTAGGGGGGGGGCGAGTCTACGAGCAGTACTTC,CASSLGGGRVYEQYF